This T cell receptor beta chain was recorded in a study of T cells in localized non-small cell lung cancer. The CDR3 is 16 residues long. Losses at the gene ends were 6 bases for V and 1 base for J; bases not matched to a gene: 4. Germline V CDR1 and CDR2: MNHEY, SMNVEV (reference sequence). Findings and caveats of the study: Clonality of T cells reached its maximum in uninvolved adjacent lung, surpassing tumor.

Using immunoSEQ multiplex PCR, the repertoire was profiled, and TCRdb retains in-frame clones only, with some absent. The sample holds roughly 13,000 clones, over 85% seen once. A word on this clone: Antigen: not known.

The sample in question was peripheral blood mononuclear cells, obtained before any cancer treatment. The V and J genes are TRBV27 and TRBJ2-1; 12 nucleotides match TRBD2. The sequence derives from a man aged 35 to 70 with stage III lung adenocarcinoma. The CDR3 is CASRTSGSQSYNEQFF. CDR3 bases: TGTGCCAGCAGGACTAGCGGGAGCCAATCCTACAATGAGCAGTTCTTC.